This TCR beta chain stems from a study of blood T cell repertoires in COVID-19. Background on the study: Acute and convalescent COVID-19 samples came from the United States, Italy and Spain.

After removal of 5 bases from V and 6 bases from J, the junction contained 19 bases not matched to a gene. CDR1 and CDR2 (germline): SGHTA, FQGTGA. This CDR3 has 19 amino acids. TCRdb's table, derived via immunoSEQ multiplex PCR, lists solely in-frame clones and lacks some. The top ten clones hold about a tenth of a sample with 200,000 to 250,000 clones, roughly 77% of them seen once. This clone was seen a few times. Those enrolled, adults aged about 18 to 89 years, came from about 24 US areas. Sequenced sample: PBMCs or T cells enriched from blood (not recorded which). This chain joins TRBV7-3 and TRBJ2-3, with 11 bases aligning to TRBD2. This sequence originates from a man aged 35 to 55 who had recovered from COVID-19. The CDR3 bases are TGTGCCAGCAGCAGAAGGCCCCTAGGGACTAGCGGAATCATGGATACGCAGTATTTT. As protein: CASSRRPLGTSGIMDTQYF.